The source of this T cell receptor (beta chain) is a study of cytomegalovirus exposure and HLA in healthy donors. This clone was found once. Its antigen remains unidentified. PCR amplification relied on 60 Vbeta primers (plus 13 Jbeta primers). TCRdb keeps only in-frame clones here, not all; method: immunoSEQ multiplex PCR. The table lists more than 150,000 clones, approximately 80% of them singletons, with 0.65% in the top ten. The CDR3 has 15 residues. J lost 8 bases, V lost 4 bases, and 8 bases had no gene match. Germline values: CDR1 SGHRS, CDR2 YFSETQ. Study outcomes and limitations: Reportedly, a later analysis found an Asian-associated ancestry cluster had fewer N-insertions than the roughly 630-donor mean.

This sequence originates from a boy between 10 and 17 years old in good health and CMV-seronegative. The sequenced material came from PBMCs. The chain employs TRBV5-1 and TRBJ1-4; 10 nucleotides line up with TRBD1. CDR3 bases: TGCGCCAGCAGCACCACTAGGGGACAGGGGGAAAAACTGTTTTTT. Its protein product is CASSTTRGQGEKLFF.